The TCR beta chain under discussion was sequenced for a study of tumor and adjacent non-tumor tissue in lung cancer. Three rounds of nested PCR, following a modified ARM-PCR protocol, produced the TCRbeta library. TCRdb reprocessed the multiplex PCR reads via MiXCR and lists one record per CDR3 protein. The repertoire has tens of thousands of distinct CDR3 sequences, more than 70% of them found once; the top ten carry about 28%. General study results and limits: In normal lung, the top 100 clones were significantly more dominant than in tumor. TCR diversity was significantly greater in tumor than normal lung tissue.

In the case of this clonotype: Its antigen is not known. One end of the junction fails to match germline, which may point to a read error.

CDR3 length: 14 residues. Germline V lookup: CDR1 SGHNT, CDR2 YENEEA. The template was RNA from unsorted bulk tissue. Chemotherapy-naive patients with new lung cancer underwent thoracic surgery in China, August–late 2014. The TCR comes from a man aged 60 to 75 with non-small cell lung cancer. The rearrangement joins TRBV11-3 to TRBJ2-5; 9 nucleotides match TRBD2. Sequencing input: lung tumor tissue. CDR3 DNA: TGTGCCATCAGCCCTAGCGGGGCAGGGGAGACCCAGTATTTC. It encodes CAISPSGAGETQYF.